Listed below are T cell receptor beta chains from one sample, sequenced in a study of PD-1 blockade in classical Hodgkin lymphoma. Profiled with immunoSEQ multiplex PCR; TCRdb holds only in-frame clones, not every one. The sample includes approximately 25,000 clones, 60% to 85% of them seen just once. The starting material was CD4+ T cells from blood, obtained at baseline. These receptor sequences come from a human donor with classical Hodgkin lymphoma. CDR3s include the opening cysteine and the closing phenylalanine or tryptophan. D genes are given only for firm matches. Size tells how often a clone was seen (once, few, many) or the class of an expanded clone, and some rows leave it out.

clone_size	v_call	j_call	d_call	cdr3_aa	cdr3_nt
NA	TRBV27	TRBJ2-1	TRBD2	CASSRGLAGGYTNSYNEQFF	TGTGCCAGCAGCCGGGGACTAGCGGGGGGGTATACCAATTCCTACAATGAGCAGTTCTTC
few	TRBV7-2	TRBJ1-1	NA	CASKRQTMGGAFF	TGTGCCAGCAAGCGACAGACGATGGGGGGAGCTTTCTTT
NA	TRBV27	TRBJ2-6	NA	CASSARTAGANVLTF	TGTGCCAGCAGTGCCCGGACAGCTGGGGCCAACGTCCTGACTTTC
NA	TRBV7-6	TRBJ1-2	NA	CASSHRTAAGGYTF	TGTGCCAGCAGCCACAGAACCGCCGCGGGGGGCTACACCTTC
once	TRBV13	TRBJ2-4	TRBD1	CASSMWTGAEDIQYF	TGTGCCAGCAGCATGTGGACAGGGGCGGAGGACATTCAGTACTTC
NA	TRBV29-1	TRBJ1-1	NA	CSVETGNTEAFF	TGCAGCGTTGAAACAGGGAACACTGAAGCTTTCTTT
NA	TRBV2	TRBJ2-7	TRBD2	CASSDGLAGNSYEQYF	TGTGCCAGCAGTGATGGACTAGCGGGGAACTCCTACGAGCAGTACTTC
once	TRBV16	TRBJ1-6	TRBD1	CASSQSLKGGPYNSPLHF	TGTGCCAGCAGCCAATCGTTGAAAGGGGGCCCCTATAATTCACCCCTCCACTTT
NA	TRBV18	TRBJ2-3	NA	CASSPPRQVSTDTQYF	TGTGCCAGCTCACCCCCAAGACAGGTTAGCACAGATACGCAGTATTTT
NA	TRBV7-3	TRBJ2-7	NA	CASSPDGGHEQYF	TGTGCCAGCAGCCCCGACGGAGGGCACGAGCAGTACTTC
few	TRBV9	TRBJ1-1	NA	CASSVIRENTEAFF	TGTGCCAGCAGCGTCATCAGGGAAAACACTGAAGCTTTCTTT
NA	TRBV30	TRBJ1-6	NA	CAWSGTLNNSPLHF	TGTGCCTGGAGTGGGACACTGAATAATTCACCCCTCCACTTT
NA	TRBV5-6	TRBJ1-4	NA	CASSNRQGGKLFF	TGTGCCAGCAGCAACCGGCAGGGTGGAAAACTGTTTTTT
NA	TRBV19	TRBJ1-5	TRBD1	CASTPGQGDQPQHF	TGTGCCAGTACCCCGGGACAGGGGGATCAGCCCCAGCATTTT
NA	TRBV4-2	TRBJ1-1	TRBD1	CASSRVTGANTEAFF	TGTGCCAGCAGCCGAGTTACAGGGGCGAACACTGAAGCTTTCTTT
NA	TRBV7-9	TRBJ1-1	TRBD1	CASSDGTAYTEAFF	TGTGCCAGCAGCGACGGGACAGCGTACACTGAAGCTTTCTTT
NA	TRBV10-3	TRBJ1-1	NA	CAITWEGNTEAFF	TGTGCCATCACTTGGGAGGGGAACACTGAAGCTTTCTTT
NA	TRBV7-9	TRBJ1-6	NA	CASSLGVTLHF	TGTGCCAGCAGCTTAGGGGTCACCCTCCACTTT
NA	TRBV6-1	TRBJ1-5	TRBD1	CASSEGRQGNQPQHF	TGTGCCAGCAGTGAAGGACGACAGGGGAATCAGCCCCAGCATTTT
NA	TRBV5-1	TRBJ1-6	NA	CASSLVGSYNSPLHF	TGCGCCAGCAGCTTGGTGGGATCCTATAATTCACCCCTCCACTTT
NA	TRBV15	TRBJ1-5	TRBD1	CATSRDTGGSNQPQHF	TGTGCCACCAGCAGAGATACAGGGGGCTCCAATCAGCCCCAGCATTTT
NA	TRBV25-1	TRBJ2-1	NA	CASSAPRSRAEQFF	TGTGCCAGCAGCGCTCCTAGATCCCGTGCTGAGCAGTTCTTC